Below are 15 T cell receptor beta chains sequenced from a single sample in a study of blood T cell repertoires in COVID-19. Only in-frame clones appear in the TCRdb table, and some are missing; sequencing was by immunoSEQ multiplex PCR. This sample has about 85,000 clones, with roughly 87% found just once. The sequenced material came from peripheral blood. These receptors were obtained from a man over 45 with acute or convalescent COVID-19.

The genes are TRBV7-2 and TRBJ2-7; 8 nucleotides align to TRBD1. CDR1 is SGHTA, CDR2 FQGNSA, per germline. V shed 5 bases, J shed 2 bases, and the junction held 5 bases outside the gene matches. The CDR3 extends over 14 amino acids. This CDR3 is CASSSLGQAYEQYF. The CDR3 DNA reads TGTGCCAGCAGCAGCCTGGGACAGGCCTACGAGCAGTACTTC.

Here the CDR3 reads CASSMLAGVADTQYF. The CDR3 nucleotides are TGTGCCAGTAGTATGCTAGCGGGAGTCGCAGATACGCAGTATTTT. V and J are TRBV19 and TRBJ2-3; 10 bases are a match to TRBD2. Germline trimming cut 3 bases from V and 4 bases from J; bases unmatched to any gene: 4. The CDR3 covers 15 residues. CDR1 LNHDA and CDR2 SQIVND come from the germline V gene (reference sequence).

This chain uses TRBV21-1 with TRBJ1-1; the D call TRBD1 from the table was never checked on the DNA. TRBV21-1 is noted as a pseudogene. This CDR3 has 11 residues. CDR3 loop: CARYRDREAFF. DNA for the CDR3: TGTGCCCGATACCGGGACAGAGAAGCTTTCTTT.

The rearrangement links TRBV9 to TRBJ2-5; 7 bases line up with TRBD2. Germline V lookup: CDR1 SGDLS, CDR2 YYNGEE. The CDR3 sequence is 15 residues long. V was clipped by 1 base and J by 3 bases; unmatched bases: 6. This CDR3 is CASSVTAGIEETQYF. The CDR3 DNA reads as TGTGCCAGCAGCGTAACAGCGGGAATAGAAGAGACCCAGTACTTC.

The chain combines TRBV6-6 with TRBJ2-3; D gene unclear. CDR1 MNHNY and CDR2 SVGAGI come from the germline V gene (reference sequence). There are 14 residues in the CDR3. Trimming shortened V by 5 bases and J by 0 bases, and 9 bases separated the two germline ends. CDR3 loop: CASSPRSSTDTQYF. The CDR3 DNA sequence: TGTGCCAGCAGTCCCAGAAGTAGCACAGATACGCAGTATTTT.

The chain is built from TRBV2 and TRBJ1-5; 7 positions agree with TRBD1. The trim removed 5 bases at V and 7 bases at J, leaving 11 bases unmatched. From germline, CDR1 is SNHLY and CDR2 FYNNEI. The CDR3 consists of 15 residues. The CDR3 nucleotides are TGTGCCAGCAGTAACTGGGGGTCAGGGGGACAGCCCCAGCATTTT. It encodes CASSNWGSGGQPQHF. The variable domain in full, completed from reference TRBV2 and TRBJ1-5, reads EPEVTQTPSHQVTQMGQEVILRCVPISNHLYFYWYRQILGQKVEFLVSFYNNEISEKSEIFDDQFSVERPDGSNFTLKIRSTKLEDSAMYFCASSNWGSGGQPQHFGDGTRLSIL.

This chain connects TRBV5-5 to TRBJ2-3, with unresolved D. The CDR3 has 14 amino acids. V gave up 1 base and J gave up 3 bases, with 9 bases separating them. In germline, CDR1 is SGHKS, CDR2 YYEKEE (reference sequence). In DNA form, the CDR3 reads TGTGCCAGCAGCTTGCCGGTAGATACAGATACGCAGTATTTT. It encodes CASSLPVDTDTQYF.

CDR3 coding DNA: TGTGCCAGCAGTGAGGTCCTCTCTCGGGATGAAAAACTGTTTTTT. Translating gives CASSEVLSRDEKLFF. The J gene is TRBJ1-4, the V gene TRBV2, with D uncertain. The germline CDR1 and CDR2 sequences are SNHLY and FYNNEI. The CDR3 length is 15 residues. The V end was cut by 3 bases, the J end by 6 bases, with 14 bases between. Together with reference TRBV2 and TRBJ1-4, the CDR3 gives the full variable domain: EPEVTQTPSHQVTQMGQEVILRCVPISNHLYFYWYRQILGQKVEFLVSFYNNEISEKSEIFDDQFSVERPDGSNFTLKIRSTKLEDSAMYFCASSEVLSRDEKLFFGSGTQLSVL.

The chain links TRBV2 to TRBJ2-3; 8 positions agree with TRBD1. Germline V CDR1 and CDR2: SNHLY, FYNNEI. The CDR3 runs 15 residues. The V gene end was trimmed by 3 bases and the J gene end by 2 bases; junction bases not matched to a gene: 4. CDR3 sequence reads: CASSDDRGHTDTQYF. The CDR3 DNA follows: TGTGCCAGCAGTGACGACAGGGGCCACACAGATACGCAGTATTTT.

CDR3 amino acids: CATGGRKETQYF. CDR3 DNA: TGTGCCACCGGGGGCAGAAAAGAGACCCAGTACTTC. The genes are TRBV15 and TRBJ2-5; D is possibly TRBD1 (6 bases). Germline V gene sequence: CDR1 LNHNV, CDR2 YYDKDF (reference sequence). This CDR3 has 12 residues. V dropped 8 bases and J dropped 3 bases, with 10 bases sitting between them. Combining the CDR3 with reference TRBV15 and TRBJ2-5 gives the whole variable domain DAMVIQNPRYQVTQFGKPVTLSCSQTLNHNVMYWYQQKSSQAPKLLFHYYDKDFNNEADTPDNFQSRRPNTSFCFLDIRSPGLGDTAMYLCATGGRKETQYFGPGTRLLVL.

The CDR3 DNA sequence: TGTGCCAGCAGCTTGGCAGAGAACACCGGGGAGCTGTTTTTT. Translating it yields CASSLAENTGELFF. The chain links TRBV7-3 to TRBJ2-2; D gene ambiguous. V lost 3 bases to trimming and J lost 1 base, with 6 bases between them. The germline V gene encodes CDR1 SGHTA and CDR2 FQGTGA. The CDR3 sequence is 14 residues long.

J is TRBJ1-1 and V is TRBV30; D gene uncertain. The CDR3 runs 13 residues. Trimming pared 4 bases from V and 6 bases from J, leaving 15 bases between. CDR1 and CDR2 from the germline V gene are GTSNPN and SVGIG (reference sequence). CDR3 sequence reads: CAWTYSDGAEAFF. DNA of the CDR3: TGTGCCTGGACATACTCTGACGGGGCTGAAGCTTTCTTT.

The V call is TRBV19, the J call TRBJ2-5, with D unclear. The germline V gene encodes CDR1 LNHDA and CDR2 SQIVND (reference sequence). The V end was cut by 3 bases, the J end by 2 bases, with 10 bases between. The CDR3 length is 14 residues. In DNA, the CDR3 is TGTGCCAGTAGTATCTCAGGTCCTCAAGAGACCCAGTACTTC. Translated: CASSISGPQETQYF. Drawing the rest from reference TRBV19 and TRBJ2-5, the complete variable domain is DGGITQSPKYLFRKEGQNVTLSCEQNLNHDAMYWYRQDPGQGLRLIYYSQIVNDFQKGDIAEGYSVSREKKESFPLTVTSAQKNPTAFYLCASSISGPQETQYFGPGTRLLVL.

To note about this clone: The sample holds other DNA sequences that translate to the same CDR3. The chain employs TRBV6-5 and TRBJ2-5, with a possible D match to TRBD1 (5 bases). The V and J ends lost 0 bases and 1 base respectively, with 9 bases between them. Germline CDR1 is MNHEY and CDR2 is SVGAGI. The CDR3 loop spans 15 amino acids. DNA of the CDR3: TGTGCCAGCAGTTACTCGAGGCAGGGCCAAGAGACCCAGTACTTC. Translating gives CASSYSRQGQETQYF.

DNA for the CDR3: TGCACCAGCAGCCAGGGACAGGGGAACCCAAATGAAAAACTGTTTTTT. It encodes CTSSQGQGNPNEKLFF. This sequence joins TRBV1 and TRBJ1-4; no DNA check was done on the table's D call, TRBD1. TRBV1 is assigned pseudogene status. The CDR3 extends over 16 amino acids.